This T cell receptor beta chain was observed in a study of control samples from healthy donors and cancer patients. Trimming cost V 4 bases and J 9 bases, with 13 bases left between them. The CDR3 is made up of 13 amino acids. Germline V lookup: CDR1 MGHRA, CDR2 YSYEKL. TCRdb keeps only in-frame clones here, not all; method: immunoSEQ multiplex PCR. The sample holds 100,000 to 150,000 clones; roughly 90% are singletons and the top ten take more than 2%. The chain has TRBV4-1 and TRBJ2-1, with D unresolved. This TCR came from a man younger than 35 in good health. The source material was blood. Here the CDR3 DNA reads TGCGCCAGCAGCCCTTCCCCCAGTGGTGAGCAGTTCTTC. This gives the protein CASSPSPSGEQFF.